A selection of T cell receptor beta chains follows, all from one sample in a study of human T cells and chemical hapten exposure. TCRdb used MiXCR to reprocess the RACE reads, holding one entry per CDR3 protein. The repertoire consists of fewer than 400,000 distinct CDR3 sequences, with about 7% occurring once and the leading ten covering about 8%. Material: whole blood, obtained in connection with sensitization to the hapten diphenylcyclopropenone (DPC). These receptor sequences come from a woman aged 18-29 years with alopecia areata. Some clones in this sample may be carry-over from other donors' samples. Both conserved end residues are part of each CDR3. A D gene is named only where the DNA matches it firmly. Expanded clones get a size class; other rows say once, few or many, or leave the size out.

NA	NA	TRBV4-2	TRBJ1-1	TGTGCCAGCAGCCAAGACCCTATCGTTCGGGCTTTCTTT	CASSQDPIVRAFF
NA	many	TRBV7-2	TRBJ1-1	TGTGCCAGCAGCCCTCAGGGGCGCCGTACTGAAGCTTTCTTT	CASSPQGRRTEAFF
NA	NA	TRBV7-6	TRBJ2-5	TGTGCCAGCAGCCCAGGGGTGAGGGTAGCTTTCCAAGAGACCCAGTACTTC	CASSPGVRVAFQETQYF
NA	NA	TRBV10-3	TRBJ2-6	TGTGCCATCAGTGAGTCATTCGCGACGGGGGCCAACGTCCTGACTTTC	CAISESFATGANVLTF
NA	few	TRBV20-1	TRBJ1-5	TGCAGTGCCGAGCGGGCAGGGATGAATCAGCCCCAGCATTTT	CSAERAGMNQPQHF
NA	few	TRBV4-3	TRBJ1-5	TGCGCCAGCAGCCAAGAATACACAGGTGGGATCTTAGGGCCCCAGCATTTT	CASSQEYTGGILGPQHF
NA	many	TRBV28	TRBJ2-1	TGTGCCAGCTTGGGATACAATGAGCAGTTCTTC	CASLGYNEQFF
NA	NA	TRBV7-2	TRBJ1-3	TGTGCCAGCAGCTTAGGACTCCCGGTCTCTGGAAACACCATATATTTT	CASSLGLPVSGNTIYF
TRBD1	NA	TRBV6-5	TRBJ1-4	TGTGCCAGCAGGAGGGACAGGGGTGAAAAACTGTTTTTT	CASRRDRGEKLFF
TRBD1	few	TRBV20-1	TRBJ1-5	TGCAGTGCTAGTAACCCCGGACAGGGGGGCCAGCCCCAGCATTTT	CSASNPGQGGQPQHF
TRBD2	NA	TRBV4-1	TRBJ2-2	TGCGCCAGCAGCCCTACTAGCGGGATGGCCGGGGAGCTGTTTTTT	CASSPTSGMAGELFF
NA	many	TRBV10-2	TRBJ1-4	TGCGCCAGCAGTGCCGGGGTTGATGAAAAACTGTTTTTT	CASSAGVDEKLFF
NA	few	TRBV7-8	TRBJ2-1	TGTGCCAGCAGCTTATTGAGGGACGCGGGCTCCTACAATGAGCAGTTCTTC	CASSLLRDAGSYNEQFF
NA	many	TRBV20-1	TRBJ1-2	TGCAGTGCCCCGAGCGGGGTAGCTAACTATGGCTACACCTTC	CSAPSGVANYGYTF
NA	few	TRBV12-3/TRBV12-4	TRBJ1-4	TGTGCCAGCAGTATAAGGACAGACCATAATGAAAAACTGTTTTTT	CASSIRTDHNEKLFF
TRBD1	NA	TRBV12-3/TRBV12-4	TRBJ1-1	TGTGCCAGCAGCCGTGTCCGGGACAGGGGGGGAAACACTGAAGCTTTCTTT	CASSRVRDRGGNTEAFF
TRBD1	few	TRBV6-1	TRBJ1-4	TGTGCCAGCATCATCTTTCCGGGACAGGGAGACGAAAAACTGTTTTTT	CASIIFPGQGDEKLFF
NA	many	TRBV21-1	TRBJ1-2	TGTGCCAGCAGCATCAGACAAAACGGCTACACCTTC	CASSIRQNGYTF
NA	many	TRBV6-6	TRBJ1-5	TGTGCCAGCAGTTACTCGATACGAGCGTTAGGGGTATGGCATTTT	CASSYSIRALGVWHF
TRBD1	few	TRBV19	TRBJ2-1	TGTGCCAGTAGTGATCGAGCGGTGAGGGGGCGCAGCGATGAGCAGTTCTTC	CASSDRAVRGRSDEQFF
TRBD1	NA	TRBV2	TRBJ1-5	TGTGCCAGCAAAGGGGAGGACAGGGCCTATAATCAGCCCCAGCATTTT	CASKGEDRAYNQPQHF
TRBD2	few	TRBV20-1	TRBJ2-5	TGCAGTGCCCAAACTAGCGGACATACCAGAGAGACCCAGTACTTC	CSAQTSGHTRETQYF
NA	few	TRBV5-1	TRBJ1-2	TGCGCCAGCAGCCCAGGGGCACAGAACTATGGCTACACCTTC	CASSPGAQNYGYTF
NA	NA	TRBV6-2/TRBV6-3	TRBJ2-3	TGTGCCAGCAGTTATTCACAGATCACAGATACGCAGTATTTT	CASSYSQITDTQYF
TRBD1	few	TRBV20-1	TRBJ1-2	TGCAGTGCTTTAGGGACAGGGGCCCACTATGGCTACACCTTC	CSALGTGAHYGYTF
NA	many	TRBV6-2/TRBV6-3	TRBJ2-7	TGTGCCAGCAGACACCCTAACAGGGACGAGCAGTACTTC	CASRHPNRDEQYF
NA	NA	TRBV14	TRBJ2-3	TGTGCCAGCAGCCAAGATGAAGGGGCCGGCACAGATACGCAGTATTTT	CASSQDEGAGTDTQYF
TRBD1	few	TRBV12-3/TRBV12-4	TRBJ1-2	TGTGCCAGCAGTTTCACAGGGGGGCGCACTAACTATGGCTACACCTTC	CASSFTGGRTNYGYTF
TRBD2	many	TRBV10-3	TRBJ2-1	TGTGCCATCAGTGAACGGGGGGGGACCTACAATGAGCAGTTCTTC	CAISERGGTYNEQFF
NA	NA	TRBV20-1	TRBJ2-3	TGCAGTGCTAGAGTCTGGGCTCGTAGCACAGATACGCAGTATTTT	CSARVWARSTDTQYF
NA	few	TRBV27	TRBJ1-2	TGTGCCAGCAGTTTGCTGCAGGGTGGGTTTGGCTACACCTTC	CASSLLQGGFGYTF
TRBD1	many	TRBV12-3/TRBV12-4	TRBJ1-2	TGTGCCAGCGGGTCCACAGGGGGTTCGGGGGCCGCCTTC	CASGSTGGSGAAF
TRBD1	many	TRBV6-1	TRBJ1-3	TGTGCCAGCAGTGATTTTTCGGGACAGAGCTCTGGAAACACCATATATTTT	CASSDFSGQSSGNTIYF
TRBD1	NA	TRBV3-1	TRBJ2-1	TGTGCCAGCAGCCCTTCCGACAGGGACCATGAGCAGTTCTTC	CASSPSDRDHEQFF
NA	NA	TRBV9	TRBJ2-6	TGTGCCAGCAGCCTACAGGCCTCTGGGGCCAACGTCCTGACTTTC	CASSLQASGANVLTF
NA	many	TRBV2	TRBJ2-1	TGTGCCAGCAGTGAAATTGGGGGCGTTGAGCAGCTCTTC	CASSEIGGVEQLF
NA	NA	TRBV27	TRBJ1-3	TGTGCCAGCAGGCAATTGGGGGGTACTGGAAACACCATATATTTT	CASRQLGGTGNTIYF
NA	NA	TRBV18	TRBJ1-3	TGTGCCAGCTCACCAAACAGTGGAAACACCATATATTTT	CASSPNSGNTIYF
NA	NA	TRBV12-3/TRBV12-4	TRBJ2-7	TGTGCCAGCAGCTCCTCCGGGCGGGACTTCTACGAGCAGTACTTC	CASSSSGRDFYEQYF
NA	NA	TRBV15	TRBJ2-5	TGTGCCACCAGCAGAGTTCCCGGACTAAACCAAGAGACCCAGTACTTC	CATSRVPGLNQETQYF